The 28 T cell receptor beta chains reported below all come from one sample, sequenced in a study of cytomegalovirus exposure and HLA in healthy donors. The PCR employed 60 Vbeta primers together with 13 Jbeta primers. Profiled with immunoSEQ multiplex PCR; TCRdb holds only in-frame clones, not every one. The repertoire consists of fewer than 150,000 clones, with around 86% occurring once and the leading ten covering 1.2%. The sample comprised PBMCs. The source of these receptors is a female donor in good health and CMV-seronegative.

This clone has just one count. The chain uses TRBV15 and TRBJ2-1; 12 nucleotides match TRBD2. J lost 1 base, V lost 0 bases, and 4 bases had no gene match. CDR1 and CDR2 (germline): LNHNV, YYDKDF (reference sequence). The CDR3 loop spans 18 amino acids. The DNA for the CDR3 is TGTGCCACCAGCAGAGATGCAGGACTAGCGGGGTCCTACAATGAGCAGTTCTTC. It encodes CATSRDAGLAGSYNEQFF.

In DNA form, the CDR3 reads TGTGCCAGCAGTGCGGACAGGGTGAACACTGAAGCTTTCTTT. Its translation is CASSADRVNTEAFF. The chain combines TRBV2 with TRBJ1-1, with 8 bases identical to TRBD1. Germline V CDR1 and CDR2: SNHLY, FYNNEI. The CDR3 spans 14 residues. After removal of 4 bases from V and 0 bases from J, the junction contained 1 base not matched to a gene.

This clone appeared a single time. This chain connects TRBV18 to TRBJ2-5; 13 nucleotides match TRBD2. V lost 6 bases and J lost 5; bases outside the gene matches: 15. Germline V gene data show CDR1 as KGHSH and CDR2 as LQKENI. The CDR3 extends over 18 amino acids. CDR3 protein: CASSRPGTSGNQRETQYF. Written as DNA, the CDR3 is TGTGCCAGCTCTCGACCCGGGACTAGCGGGAATCAGAGGGAGACCCAGTACTTC.

The chain combines TRBV13 with TRBJ1-1; perhaps TRBD1 as D (6 bases). V lost 5 bases and J lost 2, with 24 bases in between. This CDR3 spans 18 amino acids. The V gene's germline CDR1 is PRHDT and CDR2 FYEKMQ (reference sequence). The CDR3 coding sequence is TGTGCCAGCAGCCGACGGGGGGCACACTCCCGGGGCAACACTGAAGCTTTCTTT. Its translation is CASSRRGAHSRGNTEAFF.

CDR3: CASSPSPTGVVVETQYF. CDR3 in DNA: TGTGCCAGCAGTCCGTCCCCGACAGGGGTGGTAGTTGAGACCCAGTACTTC. V gene TRBV27 combines with J gene TRBJ2-5; 8 nucleotides line up with TRBD1. J lost 5 bases, V lost 5 bases, and 16 bases had no gene match. There are 17 residues in the CDR3. CDR1 and CDR2 from the germline V gene are MNHEY and SMNVEV (reference sequence).

The rearrangement links TRBV5-1 to TRBJ1-6; perhaps TRBD1 as D (5 bases). Germline CDR1 is SGHRS and CDR2 is YFSETQ. V gave up 0 bases and J gave up 7 bases, with 11 bases separating them. There are 15 residues in the CDR3. For the CDR3, the DNA is TGCGCCAGCAGCTTGGTACCGGACAACAATTCACCCCTCCACTTT. This translates into CASSLVPDNNSPLHF.

V and J are TRBV7-6 and TRBJ2-7; maybe TRBD2 (5 bases). This CDR3 has 11 residues. Germline lookup yields CDR1 SGHVS and CDR2 FNYEAQ. Trimming cost V 5 bases and J 4 bases, with 6 bases left between them. The CDR3 coding sequence is TGTGCCAGCAGCCGGGGTTACGAGCAGTACTTC. This codes for CASSRGYEQYF. The full variable domain, completed using reference TRBV7-6 and TRBJ2-7, is GAGVSQSPRYKVTKRGQDVALRCDPISGHVSLYWYRQALGQGPEFLTYFNYEAQQDKSGLPNDRFSAERPEGSISTLTIQRTEQRDSAMYRCASSRGYEQYFGPGTRLTVT.

The chain uses TRBV19 and TRBJ2-2, with 16 bases lining up with TRBD2. Per the germline V gene, CDR1 is LNHDA and CDR2 is SQIVND (reference sequence). This CDR3 contains 18 residues. With V trimmed by 6 bases and J by 1 base, 5 bases remained unmatched. The chain's CDR3 is CASRGTSGRARNTGELFF. The CDR3 DNA sequence: TGTGCCAGTAGGGGGACTAGCGGGAGGGCCAGGAACACCGGGGAGCTGTTTTTT.

The J gene is TRBJ2-7, the V gene TRBV19, with TRBD2 identical over 8 bases. CDR1 is LNHDA and CDR2 is SQIVND in the germline V gene (reference sequence). This CDR3 spans 15 amino acids. V shed 2 bases, J shed 5 bases, and the junction held 8 bases outside the gene matches. CDR3 nucleotide sequence: TGTGCCAGTAGTATACAAGCGGGAGTAATCAACGAGCAGTACTTC. It yields the protein CASSIQAGVINEQYF.

The chain uses TRBV7-2 and TRBJ2-7; D is perhaps TRBD1 (5 bases). Trimming stripped 2 bases from V and 1 base from J, with 9 bases between. Germline CDR1 is SGHTA and CDR2 is FQGNSA. The CDR3 totals 14 residues. CDR3 in DNA: TGTGCCAGCAGCTTACCCAGGGCTTCCTACGAGCAGTACTTC. Translation gives CASSLPRASYEQYF.

This chain links TRBV29-1 with TRBJ2-7, with TRBD2 matching over 8 bases. CDR1 is SQVTM and CDR2 is ANQGSEA in the germline V gene. The length of the CDR3 is 16 residues. After removal of 3 bases from V and 5 bases from J, the junction contained 15 bases not matched to a gene. This CDR3 reads CSVDHHDPRGGNEQYF. The CDR3 nucleotides read TGCAGCGTTGACCATCACGACCCCCGGGGGGGCAACGAGCAGTACTTC.

This chain links TRBV5-1 with TRBJ2-7; the D gene is possibly TRBD1 (6 bases). The germline V gene encodes CDR1 SGHRS and CDR2 YFSETQ. Trimming stripped 1 base from V and 2 bases from J, with 10 bases between. This CDR3 is built from 14 residues. CDR3 in amino acids: CASSLNRAPYEQYF. The CDR3 nucleotides read TGCGCCAGCAGCTTGAACAGGGCCCCCTACGAGCAGTACTTC.

CDR3 sequence: CAISAGDRGAVEGYTF. The CDR3 DNA is TGTGCCATCAGTGCGGGGGACAGGGGCGCCGTTGAGGGCTACACCTTC. J is TRBJ1-2 and V is TRBV10-3; 10 bases align to TRBD1. Germline lookup yields CDR1 ENHRY and CDR2 SYGVKD. The CDR3 covers 16 residues. V lost 4 bases and J lost 8; bases outside the gene matches: 13.

The chain couples TRBV10-3 to TRBJ2-7; TRBD2 aligns across 9 bases. Per the germline V gene, CDR1 is ENHRY and CDR2 is SYGVKD. The CDR3 runs to 13 residues. J gave up 9 bases and V 2 bases, and 5 bases lay outside the gene matches. Written as DNA, the CDR3 is TGTGCCATCAGTGAGAGGACTAGCGCTGGGCAGTACTTC. It codes for CAISERTSAGQYF.

Only one count was recorded for this clone. The chain has TRBV7-9 and TRBJ2-7; no definite D call. With 5 bases removed from V and 3 bases from J, the gap between germline ends came to 8 bases. CDR3 length equals 12 residues. The germline gives CDR1 SEHNR, CDR2 FQNEAQ (reference sequence). As DNA, the CDR3 is TGTGCCAGCAGCCACAACATCTACGAGCAGTACTTC. Residues: CASSHNIYEQYF. Variable domain in full (rest from reference TRBV7-9 and TRBJ2-7): DTGVSQNPRHKITKRGQNVTFRCDPISEHNRLYWYRQTLGQGPEFLTYFQNEAQLEKSRLLSDRFSAERPKGSFSTLEIQRTEQGDSAMYLCASSHNIYEQYFGPGTRLTVT.

The rearrangement joins TRBV30 to TRBJ1-1, with a weak D call TRBD1 (5 bases). The CDR3 covers 13 residues. V shed 1 base and J shed 0 bases, with 6 bases lying between them. CDR1 and CDR2 (germline): GTSNPN, SVGIG (reference sequence). CDR3 DNA sequence: TGTGCCTGGAGTGGGGGCGTGAACACTGAAGCTTTCTTT. Amino acid sequence: CAWSGGVNTEAFF.

This clone was seen only a few times. The chain uses TRBV2 and TRBJ2-1, with D possibly being TRBD2 (5 bases). The CDR3 runs to 15 residues. With 8 bases removed from V and 0 bases from J, the gap between germline ends came to 14 bases. The germline gives CDR1 SNHLY, CDR2 FYNNEI. The CDR3 DNA reads TGTGCCAGCGGACTGTGGTCGAGCTCCTACAATGAGCAGTTCTTC. Protein product: CASGLWSSSYNEQFF.

The gene calls are TRBV7-9 and TRBJ1-2; D perhaps matches TRBD1 (5 bases). CDR1 and CDR2 from the germline V gene are SEHNR and FQNEAQ (reference sequence). Deletions cut 1 base from V and 1 base from J, with 10 bases between. CDR3 length: 15 residues. CDR3 loop: CASSLEGRVNYGYTF. CDR3 nucleotide sequence: TGTGCCAGCAGCTTAGAAGGCAGGGTTAACTATGGCTACACCTTC.

This clone showed up just once. The genes are TRBV4-1 and TRBJ2-3; TRBD2 might be the D (6 bases). The CDR3 has 15 amino acids. V was pared by 3 bases and J by 6 bases, with 16 bases between. Germline CDR1 reads MGHRA; CDR2 reads YSYEKL. For the CDR3, the DNA is TGCGCCAGCAGCCAGCAGCCGGGAGAAGCGGATACGCAGTATTTT. It codes for CASSQQPGEADTQYF.

This clone occurred a few times. The J gene is TRBJ1-5, the V gene TRBV28; D unresolved. Trimming took off 6 bases at V and 9 bases at J, with 9 bases between the two ends. CDR3 length: 11 amino acids. From germline, CDR1 is MDHEN and CDR2 SYDVKM. CDR3 nucleotide sequence: TGTGCCAGCAGCCGCCGGGGGCCCCAGCATTTT. This sequence encodes CASSRRGPQHF.

The chain couples TRBV6-5 to TRBJ2-6; D is ambiguous. Trimming left V 6 bases short and J 2 bases short, with 5 bases between. The CDR3 spans 13 residues. Germline CDR1 is MNHEY and CDR2 is SVGAGI. The CDR3, as DNA: TGTGCCAGCAGCCTTACTGGGGCCAACGTCCTGACTTTC. Amino acid sequence: CASSLTGANVLTF.

J is TRBJ2-7 and V is TRBV28; 9 bases line up with TRBD2. J gave up 5 bases and V 6 bases, and 11 bases lay outside the gene matches. The CDR3 sequence is 15 residues long. CDR1 and CDR2 (germline): MDHEN, SYDVKM. CDR3 amino acids: CASSPLAGGKDEQYF. Here the CDR3 DNA reads TGTGCCAGCAGCCCCCTGGCGGGAGGGAAGGACGAGCAGTACTTC.

The chain joins TRBV6-6 to TRBJ2-5; possibly TRBD2 for D (6 bases). The V and J ends lost 6 bases and 5 bases respectively, with 16 bases between them. In germline, CDR1 is MNHNY, CDR2 SVGAGI (reference sequence). This CDR3 comprises 14 residues. CDR3 protein: CASRPGGRGETQYF. The CDR3 bases are TGTGCCAGCAGACCTGGCGGCCGGGGGGAGACCCAGTACTTC.

The rearrangement uses TRBV5-1 and TRBJ2-5, with 8 bases matching TRBD1. CDR1 is SGHRS, CDR2 YFSETQ, per germline. This CDR3 is built from 17 residues. The junction had 15 bases not matched to a gene; V was cut back by 3 bases and J by 5 bases. The DNA for the CDR3 is TGCGCCAGCAGCTATACCTCTCTGACAGGGGCGAGGGAGACCCAGTACTTC. Translation: CASSYTSLTGARETQYF.

The chain combines TRBV7-8 with TRBJ2-5; 10 bases line up with TRBD1. The germline V gene encodes CDR1 SGHVS and CDR2 FQNEAQ. With 6 bases clipped from V and 4 bases from J, the junction kept 11 bases outside the gene matches. This CDR3 region has 16 residues. The CDR3 sequence: CASRTKETGGSETQYF. Here the CDR3 DNA reads TGTGCCAGCAGAACCAAGGAGACAGGGGGCTCAGAGACCCAGTACTTC.

This clone was seen a few times. The V gene is TRBV29-1, the J gene TRBJ2-1, with TRBD2 matching 10 bases. The length of the CDR3 is 16 residues. Germline loops: CDR1 SQVTM, CDR2 ANQGSEA. Germline trimming cut 6 bases from V and 4 bases from J; bases unmatched to any gene: 12. The CDR3 spells CSVQSTGLANYNEQFF. The CDR3 DNA sequence: TGCAGCGTGCAATCGACGGGACTAGCGAATTACAATGAGCAGTTCTTC.

The V and J genes are TRBV5-6 and TRBJ2-7; D is ambiguous. V shed 4 bases and J shed 0 bases, with 5 bases lying between them. The CDR3 has 12 amino acids. Looked up from germline, CDR1 is SGHDT and CDR2 is YYEEEE. CDR3 sequence (DNA): TGTGCCAGCAGCCCCAACTCCTACGAGCAGTACTTC. Its translation: CASSPNSYEQYF. The full variable domain, completed using reference TRBV5-6 and TRBJ2-7, is DAGVTQSPTHLIKTRGQQVTLRCSPKSGHDTVSWYQQALGQGPQFIFQYYEEEERQRGNFPDRFSGHQFPNYSSELNVNALLLGDSALYLCASSPNSYEQYFGPGTRLTVT.

V and J are TRBV6-1 and TRBJ2-7; 8 positions match TRBD1. The CDR3 is made up of 15 amino acids. Per germline, CDR1 MNHNS and CDR2 SASEGT. With V trimmed by 6 bases and J by 3 bases, 10 bases remained unmatched. The CDR3 here is CASRGSGTGFYEQYF. The CDR3 DNA follows: TGTGCCAGCAGGGGGTCCGGGACAGGTTTCTACGAGCAGTACTTC.